Each of the 16 T cell receptor beta chains below was sequenced from the same sample in a study of cytomegalovirus exposure and HLA in healthy donors. Primers: 60 Vbeta forward and 13 Jbeta reverse. Repertoires were generated with immunoSEQ multiplex PCR, while TCRdb's copy carries only in-frame clones and drops some. Found here are 100,000 to 150,000 clones; the top ten clones hold 1.5% to 2%. Sample: PBMCs. The receptors come from a woman between 40 and 55 years old in good health and CMV-seropositive.

V gene TRBV7-3 combines with J gene TRBJ1-2; D might be TRBD1 (6 bases). V lost 5 bases, J lost 1 base, and 14 bases lay in between. Germline V gives CDR1 SGHTA, CDR2 FQGTGA. This CDR3 has 15 amino acids. CDR3 coding DNA: TGTGCCAGCAGCCCCGGGGGGCGGAATAACTATGGCTACACCTTC. This encodes CASSPGGRNNYGYTF.

The rearrangement uses TRBV6-6 and TRBJ2-5, with 7 bases that match TRBD1. Germline values: CDR1 MNHNY, CDR2 SVGAGI (reference sequence). The J segment lost 5 bases and the V segment lost 6 bases, leaving 3 bases of the junction unmatched. The CDR3 runs to 12 residues. CDR3 coding DNA: TGTGCCAGCAGCCGACAGGGTGAGACCCAGTACTTC. This sequence encodes CASSRQGETQYF.

The rearrangement joins TRBV5-1 to TRBJ2-1; TRBD1 agrees at 9 bases. CDR3 length: 15 amino acids. J gave up 8 bases and V 4 bases, and 10 bases lay outside the gene matches. Germline loops: CDR1 SGHRS, CDR2 YFSETQ. The CDR3 DNA follows: TGCGCCAGCAGCACTACCGGGACAGGGTTCCATGAGCAGTTCTTC. It is translated as CASSTTGTGFHEQFF.

The chain links TRBV6-1 to TRBJ1-1; 9 positions match TRBD1. V lost 6 bases, J lost 0 bases, and 2 bases stayed unmatched. This CDR3 contains 14 residues. Per the germline V gene, CDR1 is MNHNS and CDR2 is SASEGT. This chain's CDR3 is CASRGTGMNTEAFF. CDR3 DNA sequence: TGTGCCAGCAGAGGGACAGGGATGAACACTGAAGCTTTCTTT.

CDR3 region: CASSLASRGAGYTF. The CDR3 region has the DNA TGTGCCAGCAGCTTAGCGAGCAGGGGAGCTGGCTACACCTTC. The gene calls are TRBV7-2 and TRBJ1-2; maybe TRBD1 (6 bases). The V end was cut by 0 bases, the J end by 7 bases, with 12 bases between. CDR1 and CDR2 from the germline V gene are SGHTA and FQGNSA. The CDR3 extends over 14 amino acids. The entire variable domain, with the rest obtained from reference TRBV7-2 and TRBJ1-2, is as follows: GAGVSQSPSNKVTEKGKDVELRCDPISGHTALYWYRQSLGQGLEFLIYFQGNSAPDKSGLPSDRFSAERTGGSVSTLTIQRTQQEDSAVYLCASSLASRGAGYTFGSGTRLTVV.

The V and J genes are TRBV2 and TRBJ2-5, with D perhaps TRBD2 (6 bases). The germline V gene has CDR1 SNHLY and CDR2 FYNNEI. V lost 3 bases, J lost 2 bases, and 13 bases lay in between. This CDR3 has 15 residues. The CDR3 DNA reads as TGTGCCAGCAGTGAGGTGTTAGGAGGGCAAGAGACCCAGTACTTC. Protein sequence: CASSEVLGGQETQYF.

The genes are TRBV7-6 and TRBJ2-1; 7 bases map to TRBD1. V lost 1 base and J lost 9; bases outside the gene matches: 6. There are 14 residues in the CDR3. Germline CDR1 and CDR2: SGHVS and FNYEAQ. CDR3 DNA sequence: TGTGCCAGCAGCTTAGTAGAGGGGGCGGTTGAGCAGTTCTTC. This gives the protein CASSLVEGAVEQFF.

The chain joins TRBV9 to TRBJ2-1; 8 bases are a match to TRBD2. This CDR3 region has 16 residues. Per the germline V gene, CDR1 is SGDLS and CDR2 is YYNGEE. Unmatched junction bases numbered 8, after V lost 4 bases and J lost 2 bases. CDR3 sequence: CASSPPRTSPYNEQFF. In DNA, the CDR3 is TGTGCCAGCAGCCCCCCCCGGACTAGCCCCTACAATGAGCAGTTCTTC.

The J gene is TRBJ2-3, the V gene TRBV28; no reliable D call. Per the germline V gene, CDR1 is MDHEN and CDR2 is SYDVKM. The CDR3 loop spans 13 amino acids. Trimming removed 7 bases from V and 1 base from J, with 9 bases in between. CDR3 DNA sequence: TGTGCCAGCACTCCCCCCGGCACAGATACGCAGTATTTT. This translates into CASTPPGTDTQYF.

The J gene is TRBJ1-2, the V gene TRBV5-1; TRBD1 is a possible D gene (5 bases). CDR1 SGHRS and CDR2 YFSETQ come from the germline V gene. The ends were cut back, 5 bases at V and 4 bases at J, with 18 bases in the middle. This CDR3 is 15 amino acids long. CDR3 amino acids: CASSIDEGHFYGYTF. For the CDR3, the DNA is TGCGCCAGCAGTATCGATGAAGGACATTTCTATGGCTACACCTTC.

The V call is TRBV28, the J call TRBJ1-1, with D unclear. Trimming removed 7 bases from V and 5 bases from J, with 14 bases in between. Germline CDR1 and CDR2: MDHEN and SYDVKM. The CDR3 length is 13 residues. CDR3 sequence reads: CASTLRGKTEAFF. The CDR3 DNA follows: TGTGCCAGCACCCTCCGCGGGAAGACTGAAGCTTTCTTT.

The V and J genes are TRBV9 and TRBJ2-3; TRBD2 might be the D (6 bases). CDR3 size: 17 residues. Germline CDR1 and CDR2: SGDLS and YYNGEE. V was clipped by 3 bases and J by 4 bases, with 21 bases between them. DNA for the CDR3: TGTGCCAGCAGCGCGGCAGGGACTGCCGGTGTGGCAGATACGCAGTATTTT. Its translation: CASSAAGTAGVADTQYF.

The gene calls are TRBV5-6 and TRBJ2-7; 8 nucleotides align to TRBD1. The CDR3 is made up of 14 amino acids. Per germline, CDR1 SGHDT and CDR2 YYEEEE. Losses at the gene ends were 4 bases for V and 2 bases for J; bases not matched to a gene: 5. The CDR3 here is CASSLNRGAYEQYF. The CDR3 bases are TGTGCCAGCAGCCTGAACAGGGGGGCCTACGAGCAGTACTTC.

The chain links TRBV6-5 to TRBJ1-2; D is perhaps TRBD1 (6 bases). In germline, CDR1 is MNHEY, CDR2 SVGAGI. With 5 bases removed from V and 4 bases from J, the gap between germline ends came to 14 bases. The CDR3 runs to 14 residues. The CDR3 spells CASSTTGTPYGYTF. The CDR3 DNA reads TGTGCCAGCAGTACTACCGGGACACCCTATGGCTACACCTTC.

The V call is TRBV6-6, the J call TRBJ1-3; D perhaps matches TRBD1 (6 bases). V lost 3 bases and J lost 1, with 13 bases in between. CDR3 length: 16 amino acids. CDR1 and CDR2 (germline): MNHNY, SVGAGI (reference sequence). The CDR3 is CASSYGTTASGNTIYF. The CDR3 DNA is TGTGCCAGCAGTTATGGGACAACTGCTTCTGGAAACACCATATATTTT.

The chain employs TRBV5-1 and TRBJ1-2, with D unclear. In germline, CDR1 is SGHRS, CDR2 YFSETQ. This CDR3 region has 15 residues. The germline V and J ends were trimmed by 5 bases and 2 bases, with 16 bases remaining between them. CDR3 coding DNA: TGCGCCAGCAGAAAGACGGGAGGTACAAACTATGGCTACACCTTC. Its translation is CASRKTGGTNYGYTF.